This T cell receptor beta chain was captured by sequencing in a study of spatial heterogeneity in lung cancer. On the study more broadly: The library had UMIs, and each TCR and UMI pair averaged more than ten raw reads.

Findings of the study overall: TCRs found ubiquitously expanded in tumor appeared in blood more at resection than at follow-up.

Time point defined: sample taken at primary tumor resection. The sequenced material consisted of unsorted whole RNA from tumor, nontumor lung or frozen PBMC. Samples were obtained from some 72 donors, all untreated early-stage non-small cell lung cancer patients. The presence of a unique molecular identifier marked each TCR cDNA molecule. Each CDR3 protein is one row after TCRdb ran MiXCR on the 5' RACE reads. The sample lists approximately 8,100 distinct CDR3 sequences, 6.5% to 10% seen once, with roughly 29% in the top ten. This clonotype was seen a handful of times. Its target is not known. The ends lost 6 bases at V and 0 bases at J; junction bases unmatched: 6. The CDR3 is 16 amino acids.

This material consisted of PBMCs, taken at surgery. The chain uses TRBV12-3 or TRBV12-4 and TRBJ2-3; 10 bases are shared with TRBD2. This receptor was identified in a female donor with early-stage non-small cell lung cancer. The CDR3 nucleotides read TGTGCCAGCAGGCCGGGGACTAGCGCTAGCACAGATACGCAGTATTTT. Translation: CASRPGTSASTDTQYF.